Listed below are T cell receptor beta chains from one sample, sequenced in a study of identical twins. Using its own MiXCR run on the 5' RACE reads, TCRdb lists one record per CDR3 protein. The table records hundreds of thousands of distinct CDR3 sequences, about 7.5% of them present only once. These records were also assigned to another study, of yellow fever vaccine responses in identical twins.

Sequenced input: memory (CD45RO+) T cells sorted from blood. Every receptor here comes from a woman under 30 in good health. CDR3s include the opening cysteine and the closing phenylalanine or tryptophan. D genes are given only for firm matches. Part of the rows lack a size; the others show once, few, many or a class for expanded clones.

cdr3_nt: TGCAGTGCTAGTCCCCGCTCTGGGGCCAACGTCCTGACTTTC
cdr3_aa: CSASPRSGANVLTF
j_call: TRBJ2-6
cdr3_length: 14
v_call: TRBV20-1
d_call: -
clone_size: few

cdr3_nt: TGTGCCAGCTCACCGTTGGGCGACGAGCAGTACTTC
cdr3_aa: CASSPLGDEQYF
j_call: TRBJ2-7
cdr3_length: 12
v_call: TRBV18
d_call: -
clone_size: -

cdr3_nt: TGTGCCAGCACCTTATATAGCAATCAGCCCCAGCATTTT
cdr3_aa: CASTLYSNQPQHF
j_call: TRBJ1-5
cdr3_length: 13
v_call: TRBV2
d_call: -
clone_size: many

cdr3_nt: TGCAGCGTTGAAGGAACGTGGACAGGAGGCTCCTACAATGAGCAGTTCTTC
cdr3_aa: CSVEGTWTGGSYNEQFF
j_call: TRBJ2-1
cdr3_length: 17
v_call: TRBV29-1
d_call: TRBD1
clone_size: many

cdr3_nt: TGCGCCAGCAGCCAGACCTCTCGCGGAGACGGGACCGGGGAGCTGTTTTTT
cdr3_aa: CASSQTSRGDGTGELFF
j_call: TRBJ2-2
cdr3_length: 17
v_call: TRBV4-3
d_call: -
clone_size: few

cdr3_nt: TGCAGTGCTAGAGATCCGGGGGAGACTGGGAATGAGCAGTTCTTC
cdr3_aa: CSARDPGETGNEQFF
j_call: TRBJ2-1
cdr3_length: 15
v_call: TRBV20-1
d_call: -
clone_size: many

cdr3_nt: TGTGCCAGCAGCTTAACGGGACAGACAATAGAGCAGTACTTC
cdr3_aa: CASSLTGQTIEQYF
j_call: TRBJ2-7
cdr3_length: 14
v_call: TRBV7-3
d_call: TRBD1
clone_size: many

cdr3_nt: TGTGCCAGTAGGCCTACTACAGGGTTTGAAGCTTTCTTT
cdr3_aa: CASRPTTGFEAFF
j_call: TRBJ1-1
cdr3_length: 13
v_call: TRBV19
d_call: -
clone_size: few

cdr3_nt: TGCAGTGCTAATCCAGGGGCGGGGGGGCGAGAGACCCAGTACTTC
cdr3_aa: CSANPGAGGRETQYF
j_call: TRBJ2-5
cdr3_length: 15
v_call: TRBV20-1
d_call: TRBD2
clone_size: -

cdr3_nt: TGTGCCAGCTCACCGATAGGGGTGGGTACGTTGAATGAGCAGTTCTTC
cdr3_aa: CASSPIGVGTLNEQFF
j_call: TRBJ2-1
cdr3_length: 16
v_call: TRBV18
d_call: -
clone_size: -

cdr3_nt: TGTGCCAACAGCTTATACGCCCTTCTCGGTGGGGATAATTCACCCCTCCACTTT
cdr3_aa: CANSLYALLGGDNSPLHF
j_call: TRBJ1-6
cdr3_length: 18
v_call: TRBV11-2
d_call: -
clone_size: -

cdr3_nt: TGTGCCAGCAGTTACTACAGGGGGGGTTCCTACAATGAGCAGTTCTTC
cdr3_aa: CASSYYRGGSYNEQFF
j_call: TRBJ2-1
cdr3_length: 16
v_call: TRBV6-5
d_call: -
clone_size: few

cdr3_nt: TGTGCCAGCAGTGCCGGGACTAGCGGGAGTAATGAGCAGTTCTTC
cdr3_aa: CASSAGTSGSNEQFF
j_call: TRBJ2-1
cdr3_length: 15
v_call: TRBV6-4
d_call: TRBD2
clone_size: -

cdr3_nt: TGCGCCAGCAGCCAAGATACGGAGACCGGGGAGCTGTTTTTT
cdr3_aa: CASSQDTETGELFF
j_call: TRBJ2-2
cdr3_length: 14
v_call: TRBV4-3
d_call: -
clone_size: -

cdr3_nt: TGTGCCAGCAGCTTAGCGTCGATAGCGGGAGGGTTTTGGGACGAGCAGTACTTC
cdr3_aa: CASSLASIAGGFWDEQYF
j_call: TRBJ2-7
cdr3_length: 18
v_call: TRBV7-2
d_call: TRBD2
clone_size: many

cdr3_nt: TGTGCCAGCAGCTTAGCCGGGACTAGGGGGATCAATGAGCAGTTCTTC
cdr3_aa: CASSLAGTRGINEQFF
j_call: TRBJ2-1
cdr3_length: 16
v_call: TRBV7-2
d_call: TRBD2
clone_size: -

cdr3_nt: TGTGCCACCCAACTAGCGGGGTTCACCGGGGAGCTGTTTTTT
cdr3_aa: CATQLAGFTGELFF
j_call: TRBJ2-2
cdr3_length: 14
v_call: TRBV28
d_call: TRBD2
clone_size: -

cdr3_nt: TGCAGTGCTAGGGGGTTTGTTAGTTCGGCGGGGGGTTACAAGAATGAGCAGTTCTTC
cdr3_aa: CSARGFVSSAGGYKNEQFF
j_call: TRBJ2-1
cdr3_length: 19
v_call: TRBV20-1
d_call: TRBD2
clone_size: many

cdr3_nt: TGTGCTAGCCGGGCCAGGGAAGGATCACCCCTCCACTTT
cdr3_aa: CASRAREGSPLHF
j_call: TRBJ1-6
cdr3_length: 13
v_call: TRBV12-5
d_call: -
clone_size: -

cdr3_nt: TGTGCCAGCAGTGAAGGATCTGGACTGAGGTTCAACGAGCAGTTCTTC
cdr3_aa: CASSEGSGLRFNEQFF
j_call: TRBJ2-1
cdr3_length: 16
v_call: TRBV25-1
d_call: -
clone_size: many

cdr3_nt: TGTGCCAGCAGCGTAGAAACAGGTTACCAAGAGACCCAGTACTTC
cdr3_aa: CASSVETGYQETQYF
j_call: TRBJ2-5
cdr3_length: 15
v_call: TRBV9
d_call: -
clone_size: -

cdr3_nt: TGTGCCAGCAGCAGCCGGGACAGACCACAGGATACGCAGTATTTT
cdr3_aa: CASSSRDRPQDTQYF
j_call: TRBJ2-3
cdr3_length: 15
v_call: TRBV7-3
d_call: TRBD1
clone_size: many

cdr3_nt: TGTGCCAGCAGCATGGGAGCGGGGATTAACAATGAGCAGTTCTTC
cdr3_aa: CASSMGAGINNEQFF
j_call: TRBJ2-1
cdr3_length: 15
v_call: TRBV7-2
d_call: TRBD2
clone_size: -

cdr3_nt: TGTGCCAGCAGCCCCCGGGACGGCCAAGAGACCCAGTACTTC
cdr3_aa: CASSPRDGQETQYF
j_call: TRBJ2-5
cdr3_length: 14
v_call: TRBV14
d_call: -
clone_size: few

cdr3_nt: TGTGCCAGCAGCCACCGGGGGACAAAAAACATTCAGTACTTC
cdr3_aa: CASSHRGTKNIQYF
j_call: TRBJ2-4
cdr3_length: 14
v_call: TRBV3-1
d_call: -
clone_size: -

cdr3_nt: TGCGCCAGCAGCTTGGGAGCGGGGAAAAACAATGAGCAGTTCTTC
cdr3_aa: CASSLGAGKNNEQFF
j_call: TRBJ2-1
cdr3_length: 15
v_call: TRBV5-1
d_call: TRBD2
clone_size: -

cdr3_nt: TGTGCCAGCAGTAGCCTGGGACAGGGCCAAGAGACCCAGTACTTC
cdr3_aa: CASSSLGQGQETQYF
j_call: TRBJ2-5
cdr3_length: 15
v_call: TRBV6-2/TRBV6-3
d_call: TRBD1
clone_size: few

cdr3_nt: TGTGCCAGCAGCTTACTACAGGGTTTTAACACCGGGGAGCTGTTTTTT
cdr3_aa: CASSLLQGFNTGELFF
j_call: TRBJ2-2
cdr3_length: 16
v_call: TRBV7-9
d_call: -
clone_size: few

cdr3_nt: TGTGCCAGCAGCCACGCCTTCGGTTCACCCCTCCACTTT
cdr3_aa: CASSHAFGSPLHF
j_call: TRBJ1-6
cdr3_length: 13
v_call: TRBV3-1
d_call: -
clone_size: few